This T cell receptor beta chain was sequenced in a study of spatial heterogeneity in lung cancer. Study in general: There were consistently more beta-chain sequences detected than alpha-chain sequences. Study-wide findings and caveats: Intratumoral expanded alpha and beta TCR counts were found to track tumor mutation counts. Estimated coverage of tumor T cells was around 7.7% for alpha and about 14% for beta chains. The counts of expanded TCRs, ubiquitous and regional, tracked ubiquitous and regional nonsynonymous mutations, respectively.

Germline V CDR1 and CDR2: MNHEY, SMNVEV (reference sequence). V was pared by 5 bases and J by 1 base, with 9 bases of the junction left unmatched. This CDR3 spans 16 amino acids. Time point described: sample taken at primary tumor resection. Whole RNA was taken from tumor, nontumor lung or frozen PBMC; it was then sequenced unsorted. MiXCR was run by TCRdb on the 5' RACE reads, yielding one entry per CDR3 protein. The table has over 8,500 distinct CDR3 sequences, about 5% seen once. This clonotype was observed at least ten times. Its antigen is not identified. Since it is a stray read in a library aimed at alpha chains, this beta chain has a size that is not meaningful.

The specimen comprised lung tumor tissue, sampled at surgery. V gene TRBV27 combines with J gene TRBJ2-7, with 9 bases fitting TRBD1. This receptor was identified in a male donor with early-stage non-small cell lung cancer. DNA of the CDR3: TGTGCCAGCAGTCTCAACCGGGACAGGGTATCCTACGAGCAGTACTTC. Amino acid sequence: CASSLNRDRVSYEQYF.